This TCR beta chain derives from a study of Graves' ophthalmopathy and Graves' hyperthyroidism. TCR beta CDR3 regions were amplified from RNA transcripts. HTBI primers served in a first-round RT-PCR, which a second-round multiplex PCR followed. In TCRdb, the multiplex PCR reads were re-called with MiXCR into one record per CDR3 protein. This sample has more than 1,000,000 distinct CDR3 sequences, with less than 45% found just once. The V gene lost 5 bases and the J gene lost 3 bases, with 13 bases spanning the gap. Germline CDR1 is SEHNR and CDR2 is FQNEAQ (reference sequence). This CDR3 has 14 amino acids. This clonotype was seen many times.

V and J are TRBV7-9 and TRBJ2-5; tentatively, D is TRBD2 (7 bases). Material for sequencing was peripheral blood or thyroid tissue (not recorded which). The source of this sequence is an adult man with Graves' hyperthyroidism. The CDR3 loop reads CASSHTGREETQYF. DNA of the CDR3: TGTGCCAGCAGCCACACAGGGAGGGAAGAGACCCAGTACTTC.